The rows below give T cell receptor beta chains drawn from one sample of a study of PD-1 blockade in classical Hodgkin lymphoma. Here immunoSEQ multiplex PCR was the method, and the copy in TCRdb shows in-frame clones only, minus some. The repertoire holds around 23,000 clones, with less than 90% as singletons. The sequences come from CD4+ T cells from blood, collected at baseline. The receptors were sampled from a human donor with classical Hodgkin lymphoma. The CDR3 runs from the conserved cysteine through the conserved F or W. D genes are given only for firm matches. Expanded clones are given a class, and other clones once, few, many or no size at all.

J gene: TRBJ2-5; V gene: TRBV19; D gene: .; clone size: once; CDR3 DNA: TGTGCCAGTAGTTTTTCACTTCGACAGGGAGGACAGTGGGAGACCCAGTACTTC; CDR3 protein: CASSFSLRQGGQWETQYF
J gene: TRBJ2-3; V gene: TRBV27; D gene: TRBD2; clone size: .; CDR3 DNA: TGTGCCAGCAGCTTCCACAGCGGGGGAAGCACAGATACGCAGTATTTT; CDR3 protein: CASSFHSGGSTDTQYF
J gene: TRBJ2-2; V gene: TRBV7-7; D gene: .; clone size: .; CDR3 DNA: TGTGCTAGCAGCTTACTTGGCACGTCCGACACCGGGGAGCTGTTTTTT; CDR3 protein: CASSLLGTSDTGELFF
J gene: TRBJ2-7; V gene: TRBV7-3; D gene: TRBD2; clone size: .; CDR3 DNA: TGTGCCAGCACTGCCCAACCGGGGGGTGAGCAGTACTTC; CDR3 protein: CASTAQPGGEQYF
J gene: TRBJ2-7; V gene: TRBV6-5; D gene: TRBD2; clone size: .; CDR3 DNA: TGTGCCAGCAGCCGACTAGCGGGAGGCTACGAGCAGTACTTC; CDR3 protein: CASSRLAGGYEQYF
J gene: TRBJ2-5; V gene: TRBV5-4; D gene: .; clone size: .; CDR3 DNA: TGTGCCAGCAGCTTCAATGGGATGGAAGCCCAGTACTTC; CDR3 protein: CASSFNGMEAQYF
J gene: TRBJ2-2; V gene: TRBV5-6; D gene: .; clone size: once; CDR3 DNA: TGTGCCAGCAGGCGACCACAGGGCGGGGAGCTGTTTTTT; CDR3 protein: CASRRPQGGELFF
J gene: TRBJ1-2; V gene: TRBV28; D gene: .; clone size: .; CDR3 DNA: TGTGCCAGCAGTTTAGGGAGACAGGTGCTATATGGCTACACCTTC; CDR3 protein: CASSLGRQVLYGYTF
J gene: TRBJ2-2; V gene: TRBV5-1; D gene: .; clone size: .; CDR3 DNA: TGCGCCAGCAGCTTCCAGGGGAGTACCGGGGAGCTGTTTTTT; CDR3 protein: CASSFQGSTGELFF
J gene: TRBJ2-1; V gene: TRBV6-4; D gene: TRBD2; clone size: .; CDR3 DNA: TGTGCCAGCAGTCAACTAGCGGGGGTTGGTGAGCAGTTCTTC; CDR3 protein: CASSQLAGVGEQFF
J gene: TRBJ1-5; V gene: TRBV11-2; D gene: TRBD1; clone size: .; CDR3 DNA: TGTGCCAGCAGCTTAGGGACAGGGGGCAGAAATCAGCCCCAGCATTTT; CDR3 protein: CASSLGTGGRNQPQHF
J gene: TRBJ2-7; V gene: TRBV29-1; D gene: TRBD1; clone size: .; CDR3 DNA: TGCAGCGTTGAAGGGACAGGGGACGAGCAGTACTTC; CDR3 protein: CSVEGTGDEQYF
J gene: TRBJ1-4; V gene: TRBV7-9; D gene: .; clone size: .; CDR3 DNA: TGTGCCAGCAGTGCGGGCGCCAGGGGCTCTAATGAAAAACTGTTTTTT; CDR3 protein: CASSAGARGSNEKLFF
J gene: TRBJ1-4; V gene: TRBV2; D gene: .; clone size: .; CDR3 DNA: TGTGCCAGCACCGAACAGGCAACAACTAATGAAAAACTGTTTTTT; CDR3 protein: CASTEQATTNEKLFF
J gene: TRBJ1-5; V gene: TRBV7-9; D gene: TRBD1; clone size: .; CDR3 DNA: TGTGCCAGCAGCGGAGGGTACAGGGGCGCAAGCAATCAGCCCCAGCATTTT; CDR3 protein: CASSGGYRGASNQPQHF
J gene: TRBJ2-7; V gene: TRBV5-1; D gene: .; clone size: .; CDR3 DNA: TGCGCCAGCAGCCCGGACCGTGCCTACGAGCAGTACTTC; CDR3 protein: CASSPDRAYEQYF
J gene: TRBJ1-5; V gene: TRBV6-1; D gene: .; clone size: .; CDR3 DNA: TGTGCCAGCAGTCCTACAAGGTATAGCAATCAGCCCCAGCATTTT; CDR3 protein: CASSPTRYSNQPQHF
J gene: TRBJ2-5; V gene: TRBV7-7; D gene: TRBD2; clone size: .; CDR3 DNA: TGTGCCAGCAGCGTCGGGGGGGTGTCACAAGAGACCCAGTACTTC; CDR3 protein: CASSVGGVSQETQYF
J gene: TRBJ2-3; V gene: TRBV2; D gene: .; clone size: few; CDR3 DNA: TGTGCCAGCAGTGTGTCGGGGGGCAGCACAGATACGCAGTATTTT; CDR3 protein: CASSVSGGSTDTQYF
J gene: TRBJ2-3; V gene: TRBV2; D gene: TRBD2; clone size: .; CDR3 DNA: TGTGCCAGCAGTGTCGGGGCGGGGGGAACCACAGATACGCAGTATTTT; CDR3 protein: CASSVGAGGTTDTQYF
J gene: TRBJ2-1; V gene: TRBV5-1; D gene: TRBD1; clone size: .; CDR3 DNA: TGCGCCAGCAGGGGGGACAGGGATTACAATGAGCAGTTCTTC; CDR3 protein: CASRGDRDYNEQFF
J gene: TRBJ2-1; V gene: TRBV18; D gene: TRBD2; clone size: few; CDR3 DNA: TGTGCCAGCTCACCAGGGACTAGCGGGGGGGCGGCTTACAATGAGCAGTTCTTC; CDR3 protein: CASSPGTSGGAAYNEQFF
J gene: TRBJ2-3; V gene: TRBV19; D gene: .; clone size: .; CDR3 DNA: TGTGCCAGTAGTATAGAAGGGGGTGGCACAGATACGCAGTATTTT; CDR3 protein: CASSIEGGGTDTQYF
J gene: TRBJ2-3; V gene: TRBV9; D gene: .; clone size: .; CDR3 DNA: TGTGCCAGCAGCCCCCGGACCAGGGGAGATACGCAGTATTTT; CDR3 protein: CASSPRTRGDTQYF
J gene: TRBJ1-5; V gene: TRBV7-2; D gene: .; clone size: .; CDR3 DNA: TGTGCCAGCAGCTTATCTGACGGACTCAATCAGCCCCAGCATTTT; CDR3 protein: CASSLSDGLNQPQHF
J gene: TRBJ1-2; V gene: TRBV2; D gene: TRBD1; clone size: .; CDR3 DNA: TGTGCCAGCAGTGAAGTTGGGAACAGGGGTAACTATGGCTACACCTTC; CDR3 protein: CASSEVGNRGNYGYTF
J gene: TRBJ1-1; V gene: TRBV10-3; D gene: TRBD1; clone size: .; CDR3 DNA: TGTGCCATCAAGACGGGACAGGGTTTTTCTGAAGCTTTCTTT; CDR3 protein: CAIKTGQGFSEAFF
J gene: TRBJ1-2; V gene: TRBV6-5; D gene: .; clone size: .; CDR3 DNA: TGTGCCAGCAGCTATGGACACCTTTATGGCTACACCTTC; CDR3 protein: CASSYGHLYGYTF
J gene: TRBJ2-1; V gene: TRBV9; D gene: TRBD2; clone size: .; CDR3 DNA: TGTGCCAGCAGCGCGGTAGCGGGGAGCTACAATGAGCAGTTCTTC; CDR3 protein: CASSAVAGSYNEQFF
J gene: TRBJ2-2; V gene: TRBV6-5; D gene: .; clone size: .; CDR3 DNA: TGTGCCAGCAGTTACTCGCGCTGGAACACCGGGGAGCTGTTTTTT; CDR3 protein: CASSYSRWNTGELFF
J gene: TRBJ1-2; V gene: TRBV10-3; D gene: .; clone size: few; CDR3 DNA: TGTGCCATCAGTGAGCGCCAGGTCTCGGATGGCTACACCTTC; CDR3 protein: CAISERQVSDGYTF
J gene: TRBJ2-2; V gene: TRBV5-1; D gene: TRBD2; clone size: once; CDR3 DNA: TGCGCCAGCAGCTTGGTTCTCGCGGGGGATAACACCGGGGAGCTGTTTTTT; CDR3 protein: CASSLVLAGDNTGELFF
J gene: TRBJ2-2; V gene: TRBV7-3; D gene: .; clone size: .; CDR3 DNA: TGTGCCAGCAGCCCTCAGGGAAACACCGGGGAGCTGTTTTTT; CDR3 protein: CASSPQGNTGELFF
J gene: TRBJ1-1; V gene: TRBV5-8; D gene: .; clone size: .; CDR3 DNA: TGTGCCAGCAGCTTGCGGGCAACCCCGAGAGCTTTCTTT; CDR3 protein: CASSLRATPRAFF
J gene: TRBJ1-5; V gene: TRBV2; D gene: TRBD1; clone size: .; CDR3 DNA: TGTGCCAGCAGTGAAGGCGGACAGGCCAATCAGCCCCAGCATTTT; CDR3 protein: CASSEGGQANQPQHF
J gene: TRBJ2-3; V gene: TRBV7-2; D gene: TRBD2; clone size: once; CDR3 DNA: TGTGCCGGGGGTAGCGGGGACACAGATACGCAGTATTTT; CDR3 protein: CAGGSGDTDTQYF
J gene: TRBJ1-2; V gene: TRBV9; D gene: TRBD1; clone size: .; CDR3 DNA: TGTGCCAGCAGCGTAGCCGGGACAGGACGCTCAACTAACTATGGCTACACCTTC; CDR3 protein: CASSVAGTGRSTNYGYTF
J gene: TRBJ1-2; V gene: TRBV5-1; D gene: .; clone size: few; CDR3 DNA: TGCGCCAGCAGCTTGGGCCAGGAGATCTATGGCTACACCTTC; CDR3 protein: CASSLGQEIYGYTF
J gene: TRBJ1-4; V gene: TRBV7-2; D gene: TRBD1; clone size: .; CDR3 DNA: TGTGCCAGCAGCTTAGATCCACAGGGGAAGGAAAAACTGTTTTTT; CDR3 protein: CASSLDPQGKEKLFF
J gene: TRBJ1-1; V gene: TRBV30; D gene: TRBD1; clone size: few; CDR3 DNA: TGTGCCTGGAGTGTACAGGGGGACACTGAAGCTTTCTTT; CDR3 protein: CAWSVQGDTEAFF
J gene: TRBJ1-2; V gene: TRBV2; D gene: .; clone size: .; CDR3 DNA: TGTGCCAGCAATAGACAGAACTATGGCTACACCTTC; CDR3 protein: CASNRQNYGYTF
J gene: TRBJ2-2; V gene: TRBV27; D gene: TRBD1; clone size: .; CDR3 DNA: TGTGCCAGCAGCCTTTTCGGGACAGGGGCGGTAGGGGAGCTGTTTTTT; CDR3 protein: CASSLFGTGAVGELFF
J gene: TRBJ1-1; V gene: TRBV5-1; D gene: TRBD1; clone size: .; CDR3 DNA: TGCGCCAGCAGCATACAGGGGGACACTGAAGCTTTCTTT; CDR3 protein: CASSIQGDTEAFF
J gene: TRBJ1-5; V gene: TRBV2; D gene: .; clone size: few; CDR3 DNA: TGTGCCAGCACCCTACAGGTCTTGGGTCAGCCCCAGCATTTT; CDR3 protein: CASTLQVLGQPQHF
J gene: TRBJ2-5; V gene: TRBV7-7; D gene: .; clone size: .; CDR3 DNA: TGTGCCAGCAGCACGACAGGGATCGGGGGCCAAGAGACCCAGTACTTC; CDR3 protein: CASSTTGIGGQETQYF
J gene: TRBJ1-2; V gene: TRBV5-1; D gene: .; clone size: .; CDR3 DNA: TGCGCCAGCAGCTCGGACGGGGGCGACTATGGCTACACCTTC; CDR3 protein: CASSSDGGDYGYTF
J gene: TRBJ2-3; V gene: TRBV18; D gene: TRBD2; clone size: once; CDR3 DNA: TGTGCCAGCTCACTCTTGACTAGCGGGGGAGCACAGAATACGCAGTATTTT; CDR3 protein: CASSLLTSGGAQNTQYF
J gene: TRBJ1-2; V gene: TRBV4-2; D gene: TRBD1; clone size: .; CDR3 DNA: TGTGCCAGCAGCCCAGGGGGCAATGGCTACACCTTC; CDR3 protein: CASSPGGNGYTF
J gene: TRBJ2-4; V gene: TRBV28; D gene: .; clone size: .; CDR3 DNA: TGTGCCAGCAGTTCCCCCCTCGGGGGACCTGGAGTTCAGTACTTC; CDR3 protein: CASSSPLGGPGVQYF
J gene: TRBJ2-5; V gene: TRBV6-4; D gene: .; clone size: .; CDR3 DNA: TGTGCCAGCAGTCTGACAGACCAAGAGACCCAGTACTTC; CDR3 protein: CASSLTDQETQYF
J gene: TRBJ2-1; V gene: TRBV4-2; D gene: .; clone size: .; CDR3 DNA: TGTGCCAGCAGCCAAGCAAACGGCGATGAGCAGTTCTTC; CDR3 protein: CASSQANGDEQFF
J gene: TRBJ2-6; V gene: TRBV9; D gene: TRBD1; clone size: .; CDR3 DNA: TGTGCCAGCAGCGCCAGGGGGCCTGGGGCCAACGTCCTGACTTTC; CDR3 protein: CASSARGPGANVLTF
J gene: TRBJ1-4; V gene: TRBV9; D gene: TRBD1; clone size: .; CDR3 DNA: TGTGCCAGCAGCCCATTAGGGGACAGGGTTAATGAAAAACTGTTTTTT; CDR3 protein: CASSPLGDRVNEKLFF
J gene: TRBJ1-5; V gene: TRBV2; D gene: .; clone size: medium-sized; CDR3 DNA: TGTGCCAGCAGCCTAGGTCAGCCCCAGCATTTT; CDR3 protein: CASSLGQPQHF
J gene: TRBJ1-1; V gene: TRBV5-1; D gene: .; clone size: .; CDR3 DNA: TGCGCCAGCTCCACACAGGGGAACACTGAAGCTTTCTTT; CDR3 protein: CASSTQGNTEAFF
J gene: TRBJ2-5; V gene: TRBV2; D gene: TRBD2; clone size: .; CDR3 DNA: TGTGCCAGCCGCGGGGGGGGGCGCGGGGAGACCCAGTACTTC; CDR3 protein: CASRGGGRGETQYF
J gene: TRBJ1-2; V gene: TRBV19; D gene: .; clone size: once; CDR3 DNA: TGTGCCAGTAGTATAGGCATAAACTATGGCTACACCTTC; CDR3 protein: CASSIGINYGYTF
J gene: TRBJ1-1; V gene: TRBV7-9; D gene: .; clone size: .; CDR3 DNA: TGTGCCAGCAGTTTACAAGGAGATAGTGAAGCTTTCTTT; CDR3 protein: CASSLQGDSEAFF
J gene: TRBJ2-3; V gene: TRBV10-3; D gene: .; clone size: .; CDR3 DNA: TGTGCCATCAGTGAACCCGGGTATACGCAGTATTTT; CDR3 protein: CAISEPGYTQYF
J gene: TRBJ2-3; V gene: TRBV7-7; D gene: TRBD2; clone size: .; CDR3 DNA: TGTGCCAGCAGCTTCGGACTAGAACGCACAGATACGCAGTATTTT; CDR3 protein: CASSFGLERTDTQYF